The present T cell receptor (beta chain) was sequenced within a study of cytomegalovirus exposure and HLA in healthy donors. Study results and limitations: In the 120 validation repertoires, approximately 94% of cluster scores exceeded 0, per a later analysis. Rarity characterized most TCR sequences, yet some public TCRs appeared in many donors. Researchers reported that a few CMV-associated chains were confirmed in vitro as CMV antigen-specific.

Details on this clone: Its antigen is as yet unknown.

Germline V gene lookup returns CDR1 KGHSH and CDR2 LQKENI. Trimming pared 0 bases from V and 5 bases from J, leaving 13 bases between. This CDR3 comprises 15 residues. The assay was immunoSEQ multiplex PCR, and TCRdb's table has in-frame clones only and misses some. This table has about 120,000 clones, 89% appearing once. Material for sequencing was PBMCs. This TCR derives from a woman younger than 35 in good health and CMV-seronegative. The V and J genes are TRBV18 and TRBJ2-5; D not resolved. The CDR3 reads CASSPPQGAGETQYF. Here the CDR3 DNA reads TGTGCCAGCTCACCACCGCAAGGAGCCGGGGAGACCCAGTACTTC.